A single sample gave rise to the 17 T cell receptor beta chains below, sequenced in a study of control samples from healthy donors and cancer patients. The assay was immunoSEQ multiplex PCR, and TCRdb's table has in-frame clones only and misses some. The sample gives 350,000 to 450,000 clones, approximately 92% of which show up once; roughly 6.4% is in the top ten. The specimen was PBMCs. These receptors were collected from a man aged 35-49 years with head and neck cancer.

This chain uses TRBV9 with TRBJ2-1; TRBD1 matches 9 bases. CDR3 length: 15 amino acids. Germline CDR1 reads SGDLS; CDR2 reads YYNGEE. With V trimmed by 2 bases and J by 9 bases, 9 bases remained unmatched. CDR3 protein: CASSVGDRVHSEQFF. CDR3 bases: TGTGCCAGCAGCGTGGGGGACAGGGTTCATAGTGAGCAGTTCTTC.

The chain recombines TRBV4-2 with TRBJ1-1; D is uncertain. The ends were cut back, 1 base at V and 0 bases at J, with 0 bases in the middle. This CDR3 is built from 12 residues. Germline CDR1 reads LGHNA; CDR2 reads YNFKEQ. CDR3 sequence: CASSQVNTEAFF. CDR3 coding DNA: TGTGCCAGCAGCCAAGTGAACACTGAAGCTTTCTTT.

The V and J genes are TRBV4-2 and TRBJ1-5; D is perhaps TRBD1 (6 bases). Germline CDR1 LGHNA, CDR2 YNFKEQ. V lost 5 bases to trimming and J lost 2 bases, with 10 bases between them. The CDR3 is 14 residues long. The CDR3 reads CASSATGRNQPQHF. DNA for the CDR3: TGTGCCAGCAGCGCGACAGGTCGCAATCAGCCCCAGCATTTT.

The DNA of the CDR3 is TGTGCCAGCACCCTTACACCGAACTATGGCTACACCTTC. Amino acids: CASTLTPNYGYTF. The J gene is TRBJ1-2, the V gene TRBV6-5, with no clear D. Trimming cost V 7 bases and J 2 bases, with 11 bases left between them. The CDR3 loop spans 13 amino acids. In germline, CDR1 is MNHEY, CDR2 SVGAGI.

This chain links TRBV19 with TRBJ2-2, with D uncertain. CDR3 length equals 17 residues. V was pared by 3 bases and J by 3 bases, with 17 bases between. Germline-derived CDR1 and CDR2 are LNHDA and SQIVND (reference sequence). The CDR3 region is CASSIFGGFGYTGELFF. CDR3 nucleotide sequence: TGTGCCAGTAGTATCTTCGGTGGATTTGGATACACCGGGGAGCTGTTTTTT.

The chain recombines TRBV28 with TRBJ1-4; D is uncertain. CDR3 length: 15 amino acids. The V gene's germline CDR1 is MDHEN and CDR2 SYDVKM. V gave up 3 bases and J gave up 0 bases, with 8 bases separating them. The CDR3 region has the DNA TGTGCCAGCAGTTTTCGGGAGACAACTAATGAAAAACTGTTTTTT. This translates into CASSFRETTNEKLFF.

The chain carries TRBV5-5 and TRBJ1-2; D is perhaps TRBD1 (5 bases). The germline gives CDR1 SGHKS, CDR2 YYEKEE (reference sequence). V lost 1 base to trimming and J lost 8 bases, with 12 bases between them. The CDR3 covers 13 residues. The CDR3 coding sequence is TGTGCCAGCAGCTTGTGGGTAGGGGTCGGCTACACCTTC. Its protein is CASSLWVGVGYTF.

The chain combines TRBV5-1 with TRBJ1-2; 9 bases are a match to TRBD1. The length of the CDR3 is 15 residues. Germline values: CDR1 SGHRS, CDR2 YFSETQ. Losses at the gene ends were 4 bases for V and 8 bases for J; bases not matched to a gene: 12. CDR3 sequence reads: CASSPLGQGVGGYTF. In DNA, the CDR3 is TGCGCCAGCAGCCCGCTGGGACAGGGAGTAGGAGGCTACACCTTC. Based on the CDR3 plus reference TRBV5-1 and TRBJ1-2, the full variable domain is KAGVTQTPRYLIKTRGQQVTLSCSPISGHRSVSWYQQTPGQGLQFLFEYFSETQRNKGNFPGRFSGRQFSNSRSEMNVSTLELGDSALYLCASSPLGQGVGGYTFGSGTRLTVV.

This clone was seen only once. The rearrangement links TRBV19 to TRBJ2-1; D is possibly TRBD1 (6 bases). CDR3 length: 15 amino acids. CDR1 and CDR2 (germline): LNHDA, SQIVND (reference sequence). The V gene lost 4 bases and the J gene lost 0 bases, with 10 bases spanning the gap. The CDR3 here is CASSTRGISYNEQFF. The CDR3 bases are TGTGCCAGTAGTACGAGGGGGATCTCCTACAATGAGCAGTTCTTC.

V gene TRBV5-8 combines with J gene TRBJ2-3; TRBD2 is a possible D gene (6 bases). V was cut by 3 bases and J by 0 bases, with 14 bases left in between. CDR1 is SGHTS and CDR2 is YDEGEE in the germline V gene. This CDR3 has 16 amino acids. As DNA, the CDR3 is TGTGCCAGCAGCTCCTGGGGGGTCGGTAGCACAGATACGCAGTATTTT. Translated: CASSSWGVGSTDTQYF.

The CDR3 DNA is TGTGCCAGCAGCCAAGATACAGGAAACACGGGAAACACCATATATTTT. Amino acids: CASSQDTGNTGNTIYF. The rearrangement uses TRBV4-2 and TRBJ1-3; possibly TRBD1 for D (5 bases). This CDR3 is built from 16 residues. Trimming took 0 bases from V and 4 from J, leaving 13 bases between them. From germline, CDR1 is LGHNA and CDR2 YNFKEQ.

The chain carries TRBV5-6 and TRBJ2-3; TRBD1 matches 7 bases. Germline trimming cut 4 bases from V and 0 bases from J; bases unmatched to any gene: 2. Germline V gene sequence: CDR1 SGHDT, CDR2 YYEEEE. This CDR3 region has 14 residues. The CDR3 region is CASSPGQSTDTQYF. The CDR3 nucleotides read TGTGCCAGCAGCCCGGGACAGAGCACAGATACGCAGTATTTT.

The V call is TRBV27, the J call TRBJ2-2, with no clear D. This CDR3 has 12 residues. V shed 3 bases and J shed 4 bases, with 3 bases lying between them. The germline CDR1 and CDR2 sequences are MNHEY and SMNVEV (reference sequence). CDR3 amino acids: CASSFPTGELFF. CDR3 DNA sequence: TGTGCCAGCAGTTTTCCCACCGGGGAGCTGTTTTTT.

The chain recombines TRBV7-3 with TRBJ2-7; 9 bases agree with TRBD2. Germline V gene sequence: CDR1 SGHTA, CDR2 FQGTGA. The ends lost 6 bases at V and 5 bases at J; junction bases unmatched: 5. The CDR3 is made up of 13 amino acids. CDR3 protein: CASRLAGAHEQYF. The CDR3 DNA sequence: TGTGCCAGCAGGTTAGCGGGAGCCCACGAGCAGTACTTC.

The chain combines TRBV5-5 with TRBJ2-4; the match to TRBD2 covers 9 bases. The V gene end was trimmed by 1 base and the J gene end by 7 bases; junction bases not matched to a gene: 3. This CDR3 comprises 14 residues. CDR1 and CDR2 from the germline V gene are SGHKS and YYEKEE (reference sequence). CDR3 DNA sequence: TGTGCCAGCAGCTTGCTGGCGGGGGGGAACATTCAGTACTTC. It yields the protein CASSLLAGGNIQYF.

This chain links TRBV6-5 with TRBJ1-4, with 12 positions matching TRBD1. V was pared by 10 bases and J by 7 bases, with 10 bases of the junction left unmatched. The V gene's germline CDR1 is MNHEY and CDR2 SVGAGI. The CDR3 runs 15 residues. CDR3 bases: TGTGCCACCCGGGACAGGGGGCGCAAAATTGAAAAACTGTTTTTT. Translating gives CATRDRGRKIEKLFF.

The V gene is TRBV7-2, the J gene TRBJ2-7; the match to TRBD2 covers 16 bases. The ends lost 4 bases at V and 2 bases at J; junction bases unmatched: 5. Germline CDR1 is SGHTA and CDR2 is FQGNSA. CDR3 length: 17 residues. The CDR3 DNA reads TGTGCCAGCAGCTGGGGACTAGCGGGGGGGCTAACCTACGAGCAGTACTTC. Translated: CASSWGLAGGLTYEQYF.